Following are 17 T cell receptor beta chains from one sample sequenced in a study of control samples from healthy donors and cancer patients. Some clones are missing from TCRdb's copy, which holds only in-frame ones; the method was immunoSEQ multiplex PCR. The table has over 80,000 clones, approximately 86% seen once; the top ten hold approximately 20%. Sequencing used blood. These TCRs come from a man aged 25-40 years in good health.

The CDR3 DNA reads as TGTGCCAGCAGCCAGAATCCTATGGGTACGCAGTATTTT. It codes for CASSQNPMGTQYF. The chain has TRBV3-1 (or the pseudogene TRBV3-2) and TRBJ2-3; D ambiguous. This CDR3 region has 13 residues. The V gene's germline CDR1 is LGHDT and CDR2 YNNKEL (reference sequence). Deletions cut 3 bases from V and 8 bases from J, with 12 bases between.

The chain uses TRBV5-1 and TRBJ2-2; a possible D gene is TRBD1 (5 bases). V was trimmed by 4 bases and J by 2 bases, leaving 12 bases between them. The CDR3 is made up of 15 amino acids. Germline CDR1 and CDR2: SGHRS and YFSETQ. This CDR3 reads CASSLQAYNTGELFF. For the CDR3, the DNA is TGCGCCAGCAGCCTACAGGCCTATAACACCGGGGAGCTGTTTTTT.

The chain combines TRBV19 with TRBJ1-6; a weak D match, TRBD1 (6 bases). This CDR3 spans 14 amino acids. V lost 1 base to trimming and J lost 10 bases, with 11 bases between them. CDR1 is LNHDA and CDR2 is SQIVND in the germline V gene (reference sequence). The CDR3 reads CASSIVAGESPLHF. The CDR3 DNA reads as TGTGCCAGTAGTATAGTGGCAGGGGAATCACCCCTCCACTTT.

The chain combines TRBV4-1 with TRBJ2-7, with 15 bases lining up with TRBD2. This CDR3 has 16 amino acids. V lost 5 bases to trimming and J lost 5 bases; unmatched junction nucleotides: 7. Germline-derived CDR1 and CDR2 are MGHRA and YSYEKL. CDR3 nucleotides: TGCGCCAGCAGCGGGACTAGCGGGGGGCCTAGGGACGAGCAGTACTTC. Protein product: CASSGTSGGPRDEQYF.

This clone was counted once. This chain joins TRBV5-4 and TRBJ2-1; no clear D. The CDR3 length is 14 residues. The germline V and J ends were trimmed by 0 bases and 6 bases, with 10 bases remaining between them. Germline V gene data show CDR1 as SGHNT and CDR2 as YYREEE (reference sequence). CDR3 coding DNA: TGTGCCAGCAGCTTGGGTGGACCGGCCAATGAGCAGTTCTTC. Encoded protein: CASSLGGPANEQFF.

The V and J genes are TRBV2 and TRBJ2-3, with 8 bases fitting TRBD1. Germline CDR1 is SNHLY and CDR2 is FYNNEI. The CDR3 has 15 residues. V gave up 2 bases and J gave up 4 bases; unmatched junction bases: 5. The CDR3 region has the DNA TGTGCCAGCAGTGAACAAGGACAGGGCGCAGATACGCAGTATTTT. It yields the protein CASSEQGQGADTQYF.

The chain joins TRBV5-6 to TRBJ1-2; a weak D match, TRBD1 (6 bases). The CDR3 spans 12 residues. V was shortened by 7 bases and J by 4 bases, with 11 bases between the two germline ends. Germline values: CDR1 SGHDT, CDR2 YYEEEE. The CDR3 DNA is TGTGCCAGCGTAGGGGGGACCTATGGCTACACCTTC. It codes for CASVGGTYGYTF.

The CDR3 DNA sequence: TGTGCCAGCAGTTACGGGCACCTCACTGAAGCTTTCTTT. Residues: CASSYGHLTEAFF. The V call is TRBV6-5, the J call TRBJ1-1; no firm D call. In germline, CDR1 is MNHEY, CDR2 SVGAGI. V lost 2 bases to trimming and J lost 4 bases, with 8 bases between them. CDR3 length: 13 residues.

This chain uses TRBV6-5 with TRBJ1-1; D perhaps matches TRBD1 (5 bases). V dropped 9 bases and J dropped 0 bases, with 11 bases sitting between them. This CDR3 comprises 13 residues. In germline, CDR1 is MNHEY, CDR2 SVGAGI. The CDR3 is CASSGLVNTEAFF. In DNA, the CDR3 is TGTGCCAGTTCAGGGTTGGTGAACACTGAAGCTTTCTTT.

This sequence joins TRBV2 and TRBJ1-1; a weak D match, TRBD1 (6 bases). The germline V and J ends were trimmed by 6 bases and 1 base, with 12 bases remaining between them. Germline loops: CDR1 SNHLY, CDR2 FYNNEI. There are 14 residues in the CDR3. DNA for the CDR3: TGTGCCAGCAGGTACAGGGATCAGAACACTGAAGCTTTCTTT. Protein: CASRYRDQNTEAFF. Together with reference TRBV2 and TRBJ1-1, the CDR3 gives the full variable domain: EPEVTQTPSHQVTQMGQEVILRCVPISNHLYFYWYRQILGQKVEFLVSFYNNEISEKSEIFDDQFSVERPDGSNFTLKIRSTKLEDSAMYFCASRYRDQNTEAFFGQGTRLTVV.

The DNA for the CDR3 is TGTGCCAGCAGTTTACAGGGGGCTGGAGGAACTAATGAAAAACTGTTTTTT. Encoded protein: CASSLQGAGGTNEKLFF. The chain couples TRBV28 to TRBJ1-4, with 8 bases aligning to TRBD1. The CDR3 extends over 17 amino acids. Germline V CDR1 and CDR2: MDHEN, SYDVKM. With 2 bases clipped from V and 1 base from J, the junction kept 6 bases outside the gene matches.

This chain uses TRBV11-2 with TRBJ2-7; TRBD1 agrees at 7 bases. The germline V gene has CDR1 SGHAT and CDR2 FQNNGV. The CDR3 spans 13 residues. V lost 6 bases and J lost 4; bases outside the gene matches: 6. The CDR3 reads CASSFRDRYEQYF. CDR3 DNA: TGTGCCAGCAGTTTCCGGGACAGATACGAGCAGTACTTC.

Here the CDR3 DNA reads TGCGCCAGCAGCGGGGGGGGCGAGGTCACTGAAGCTTTCTTT. It encodes CASSGGGEVTEAFF. This chain joins TRBV5-1 and TRBJ1-1; a weak D match, TRBD1 (6 bases). CDR1 is SGHRS and CDR2 is YFSETQ in the germline V gene. Trimming took off 4 bases at V and 4 bases at J, with 14 bases between the two ends. This CDR3 is 14 amino acids long.

The chain has TRBV6-5 and TRBJ1-1; 9 bases are shared with TRBD1. Germline-derived CDR1 and CDR2 are MNHEY and SVGAGI. With V trimmed by 5 bases and J by 4 bases, 5 bases remained unmatched. This CDR3 is built from 14 residues. The CDR3 DNA sequence: TGTGCCAGCAGTCCCCGGGACAGGGTCACTGAAGCTTTCTTT. Amino acid sequence: CASSPRDRVTEAFF.

The chain employs TRBV11-2 and TRBJ1-1, with 7 bases aligning to TRBD1. Germline loops: CDR1 SGHAT, CDR2 FQNNGV. With V trimmed by 5 bases and J by 4 bases, 13 bases remained unmatched. The CDR3 has 16 residues. CDR3 in DNA: TGTGCCAGCAGCCCATGGGACGACAGGGAGAGCACTGAAGCTTTCTTT. It is translated as CASSPWDDRESTEAFF. Filled out from reference TRBV11-2 and TRBJ1-1, the complete variable domain reads EAGVAQSPRYKIIEKRQSVAFWCNPISGHATLYWYQQILGQGPKLLIQFQNNGVVDDSQLPKDRFSAERLKGVDSTLKIQPAKLEDSAVYLCASSPWDDRESTEAFFGQGTRLTVV.

This CDR3 is CASSLVASPGAPLHF. The CDR3, as DNA: TGTGCCAGCAGCTTGGTGGCTTCCCCGGGGGCACCCCTCCACTTT. This rearrangement joins TRBV5-6 to TRBJ1-6; maybe TRBD1 (5 bases). CDR3 size: 15 residues. Germline V gene data show CDR1 as SGHDT and CDR2 as YYEEEE. The V end lost 0 bases, the J end lost 11 bases, and 15 bases lay between the germline ends.

This rearrangement joins TRBV7-2 to TRBJ1-1; the D gene is possibly TRBD1 (6 bases). The CDR3 covers 14 residues. Per germline, CDR1 SGHTA and CDR2 FQGNSA. Trimming cost V 3 bases and J 5 bases, with 13 bases left between them. The CDR3 bases are TGTGCCAGCAGCTTTCAGGGGCTGGGGACTGAAGCTTTCTTT. This gives the protein CASSFQGLGTEAFF.